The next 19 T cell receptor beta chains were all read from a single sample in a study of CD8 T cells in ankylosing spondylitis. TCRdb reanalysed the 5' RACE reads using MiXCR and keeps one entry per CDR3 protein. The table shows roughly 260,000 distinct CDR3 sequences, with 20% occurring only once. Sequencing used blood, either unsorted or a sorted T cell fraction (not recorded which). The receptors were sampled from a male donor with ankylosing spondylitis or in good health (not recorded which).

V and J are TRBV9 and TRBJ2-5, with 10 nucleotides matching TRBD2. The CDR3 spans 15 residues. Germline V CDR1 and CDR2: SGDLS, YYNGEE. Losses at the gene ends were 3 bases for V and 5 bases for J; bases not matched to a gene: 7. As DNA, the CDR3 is TGTGCCAGCAGCGACGGAGCGGGGGGGCTGGAGACCCAGTACTTC. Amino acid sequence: CASSDGAGGLETQYF.

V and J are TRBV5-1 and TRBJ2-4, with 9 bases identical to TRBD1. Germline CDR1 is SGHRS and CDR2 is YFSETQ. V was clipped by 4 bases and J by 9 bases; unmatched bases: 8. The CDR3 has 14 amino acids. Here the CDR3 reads CASSEWDREGIQYF. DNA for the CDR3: TGCGCCAGCAGCGAGTGGGACAGGGAGGGCATTCAGTACTTC.

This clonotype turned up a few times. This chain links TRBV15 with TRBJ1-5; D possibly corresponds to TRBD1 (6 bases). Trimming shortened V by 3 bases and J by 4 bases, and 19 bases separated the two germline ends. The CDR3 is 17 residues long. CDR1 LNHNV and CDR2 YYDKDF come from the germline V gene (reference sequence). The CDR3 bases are TGTGCCACCAGCAGTGGGGGGGCGCTCGGAATAAATCAGCCCCAGCATTTT. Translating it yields CATSSGGALGINQPQHF. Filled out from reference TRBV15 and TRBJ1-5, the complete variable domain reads DAMVIQNPRYQVTQFGKPVTLSCSQTLNHNVMYWYQQKSSQAPKLLFHYYDKDFNNEADTPDNFQSRRPNTSFCFLDIRSPGLGDTAMYLCATSSGGALGINQPQHFGDGTRLSIL.

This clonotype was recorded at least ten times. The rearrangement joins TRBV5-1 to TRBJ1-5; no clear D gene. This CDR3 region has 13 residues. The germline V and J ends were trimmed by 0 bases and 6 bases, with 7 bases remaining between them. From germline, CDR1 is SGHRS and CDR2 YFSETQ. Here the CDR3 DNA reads TGCGCCAGCAGCTTGGGTACGGGTCAGCCCCAGCATTTT. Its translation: CASSLGTGQPQHF.

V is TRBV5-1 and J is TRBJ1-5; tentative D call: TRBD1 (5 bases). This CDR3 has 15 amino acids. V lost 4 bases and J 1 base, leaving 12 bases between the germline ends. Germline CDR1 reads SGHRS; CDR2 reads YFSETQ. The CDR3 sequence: CASSEEGRSNQPQHF. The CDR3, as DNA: TGCGCCAGCAGCGAAGAGGGACGCAGCAATCAGCCCCAGCATTTT.

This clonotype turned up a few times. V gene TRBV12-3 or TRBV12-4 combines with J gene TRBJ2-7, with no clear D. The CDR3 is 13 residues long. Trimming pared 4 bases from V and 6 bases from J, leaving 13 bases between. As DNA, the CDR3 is TGTGCCAGCAGTTCCCGGGCCAGAGGCGAGCAGTACGTC. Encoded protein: CASSSRARGEQYV.

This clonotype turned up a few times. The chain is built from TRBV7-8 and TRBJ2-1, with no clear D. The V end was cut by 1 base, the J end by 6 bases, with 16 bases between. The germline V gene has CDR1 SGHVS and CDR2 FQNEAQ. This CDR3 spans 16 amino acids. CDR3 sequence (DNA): TGTGCCAGCAGCTTAGACGGAAAAGGGCTACCCAATGAGCAGTTCTTC. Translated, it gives CASSLDGKGLPNEQFF.

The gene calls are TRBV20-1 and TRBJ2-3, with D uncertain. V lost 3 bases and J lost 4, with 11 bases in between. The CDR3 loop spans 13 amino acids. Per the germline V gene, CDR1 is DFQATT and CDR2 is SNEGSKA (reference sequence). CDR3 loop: CSARARLADTQYF. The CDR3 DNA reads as TGCAGTGCTAGGGCTAGGTTGGCAGATACGCAGTATTTT.

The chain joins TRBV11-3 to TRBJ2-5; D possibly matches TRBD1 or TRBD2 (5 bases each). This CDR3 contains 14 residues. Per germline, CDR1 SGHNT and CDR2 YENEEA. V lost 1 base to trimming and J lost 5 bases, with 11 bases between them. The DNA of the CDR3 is TGTGCCAGCAGCTTAGGTTGGGGGTCGGAGACCCAGTACTTC. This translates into CASSLGWGSETQYF.

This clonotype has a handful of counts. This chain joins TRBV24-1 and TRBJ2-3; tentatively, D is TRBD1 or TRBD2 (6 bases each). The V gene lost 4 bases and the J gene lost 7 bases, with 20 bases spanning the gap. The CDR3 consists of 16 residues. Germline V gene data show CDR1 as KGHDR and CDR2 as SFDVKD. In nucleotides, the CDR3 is TGTGCCACCAGTGAGTTGACTAGGGGGAGTCTATATACGCAGTATTTT. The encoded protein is CATSELTRGSLYTQYF.

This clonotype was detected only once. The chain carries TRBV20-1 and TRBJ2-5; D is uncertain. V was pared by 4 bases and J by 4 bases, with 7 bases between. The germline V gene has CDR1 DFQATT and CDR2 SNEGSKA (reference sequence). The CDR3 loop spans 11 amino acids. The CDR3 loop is CSANWGETQYF. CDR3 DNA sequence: TGCAGTGCTAACTGGGGAGAGACCCAGTACTTC.

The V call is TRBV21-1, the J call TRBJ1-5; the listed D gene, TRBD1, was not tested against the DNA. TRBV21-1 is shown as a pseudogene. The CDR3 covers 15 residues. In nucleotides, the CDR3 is TGTGCCAGCAGCAAAGAGGGACAGGGGAATCAGCCCCAGCATTTT. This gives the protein CASSKEGQGNQPQHF.

CDR3 sequence: CASRTGTGATNEQFF. The DNA of the CDR3 is TGTGCCAGCAGAACCGGGACTGGAGCTACTAATGAGCAGTTCTTC. This chain connects TRBV6-2 or TRBV6-3 to TRBJ2-1; D is possibly TRBD2 (6 bases). This CDR3 contains 15 residues. The V gene's germline CDR1 is MNHEY and CDR2 SVGEGT. Trimming removed 6 bases from V and 7 bases from J, with 19 bases in between.

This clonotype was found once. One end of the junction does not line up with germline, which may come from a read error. CDR3 nucleotide sequence: TGTGCCAGCAGTAACAGGGGGCTTAGGGATTCACCCCTCAACTTT. Protein product: CASSNRGLRDSPLNF. This chain joins TRBV6-5 and TRBJ1-6; 9 bases agree with TRBD1. This CDR3 contains 15 residues. Per germline, CDR1 MNHEY and CDR2 SVGAGI.

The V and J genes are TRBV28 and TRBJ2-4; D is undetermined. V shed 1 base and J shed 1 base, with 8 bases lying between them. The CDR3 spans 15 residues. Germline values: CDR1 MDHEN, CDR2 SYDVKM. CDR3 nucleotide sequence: TGTGCCAGCAGTTTATTGGGCCCGGCCAAAAACATTCAGTACTTC. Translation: CASSLLGPAKNIQYF. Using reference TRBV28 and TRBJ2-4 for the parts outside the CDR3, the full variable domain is DVKVTQSSRYLVKRTGEKVFLECVQDMDHENMFWYRQDPGLGLRLIYFSYDVKMKEKGDIPEGYSVSREKKERFSLILESASTNQTSMYLCASSLLGPAKNIQYFGAGTRLSVL.

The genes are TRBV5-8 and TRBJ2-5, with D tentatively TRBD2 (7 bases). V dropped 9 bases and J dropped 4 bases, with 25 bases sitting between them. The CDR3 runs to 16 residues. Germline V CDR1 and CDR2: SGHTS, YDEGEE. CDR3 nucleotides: TGTGCCATGAGACCCAGGCGGGGGCCATGGAGAGAGACCCAGTACTTC. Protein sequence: CAMRPRRGPWRETQYF.

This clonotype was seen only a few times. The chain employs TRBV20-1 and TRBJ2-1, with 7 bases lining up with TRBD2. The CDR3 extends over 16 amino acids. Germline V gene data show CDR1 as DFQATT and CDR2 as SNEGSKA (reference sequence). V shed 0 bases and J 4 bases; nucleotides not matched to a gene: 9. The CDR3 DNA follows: TGCAGTGCTAGAGAGGTGGCTAGCGGCGTTTACAATGAGCAGTTCTTC. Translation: CSAREVASGVYNEQFF.

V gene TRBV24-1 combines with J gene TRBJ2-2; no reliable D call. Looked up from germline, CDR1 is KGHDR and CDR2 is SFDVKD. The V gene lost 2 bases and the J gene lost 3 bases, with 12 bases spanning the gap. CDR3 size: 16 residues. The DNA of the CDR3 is TGTGCCACCAGTGATTCAAGGTTGGCATACACCGGGGAGCTGTTTTTT. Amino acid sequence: CATSDSRLAYTGELFF.

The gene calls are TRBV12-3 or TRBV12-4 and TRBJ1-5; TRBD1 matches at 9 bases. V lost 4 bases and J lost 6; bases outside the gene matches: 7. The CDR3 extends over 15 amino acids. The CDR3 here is CASSSTGGLGQPQHF. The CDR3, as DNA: TGTGCCAGCAGTTCTACAGGGGGCCTCGGTCAGCCCCAGCATTTT.